The 14 T cell receptor beta chains below were found in one sample sequenced in a study of shared clonotypes between healthy human individuals. Clones were read by immunoSEQ multiplex PCR, and TCRdb kept only the in-frame ones, dropping some. The sample holds some 530,000 clones, 65% to 85% seen once. The sample consisted of PBMCs. The source is a woman between 35 and 50 years old in good health. Some clones in this sample may be carry-over from other donors' samples.

This rearrangement joins TRBV7-9 to TRBJ1-3; TRBD1 agrees at 9 bases. This CDR3 region has 17 residues. V gave up 5 bases and J gave up 1 base; unmatched junction bases: 9. Per germline, CDR1 SEHNR and CDR2 FQNEAQ (reference sequence). CDR3 sequence reads: CASSPTWDRESGNTIYF. The CDR3 DNA reads as TGTGCCAGCAGCCCCACCTGGGACAGGGAATCTGGAAACACCATATATTTT.

The CDR3 region is CASSPTAGYNEQFF. Here the CDR3 DNA reads TGTGCCAGCTCCCCCACAGCTGGCTACAATGAGCAGTTCTTC. This chain joins TRBV18 and TRBJ2-1; D gene unclear. Trimming left V 6 bases short and J 3 bases short, with 12 bases between. The germline V gene encodes CDR1 KGHSH and CDR2 LQKENI. This CDR3 has 14 residues.

In regard to this clone: A far larger clone is just one base off, so this is likely a read error. The genes are TRBV30 and TRBJ2-5; the D is unclear. The CDR3 totals 14 residues. Germline V gene lookup returns CDR1 GTSNPN and CDR2 SVGIG (reference sequence). V shed 3 bases and J shed 7 bases, with 18 bases lying between them. The CDR3 protein is CAWRDCRARGTQYF. The CDR3 region has the DNA TGTGCCTGGAGGGATTGTAGGGCTCGAGGGACCCAGTACTTC.

As concerns this clone: This likely stems from a read error, as it lies one base from a far larger clone. The gene calls are TRBV25-1 and TRBJ2-2; D is perhaps TRBD1 (8 bases). This CDR3 is 14 amino acids long. The germline V gene encodes CDR1 MGHDK and CDR2 SYGVNS. The CDR3 sequence is CSSGDRMNTGELFF. For the CDR3, the DNA is TGTTCCAGCGGGGACAGGATGAACACCGGGGAGCTGTTTTTT.

Turning to this clone: One junction end does not reproduce the germline sequence, and a read error may be involved. Other DNA sequences in the same sample also yield this CDR3. The V call is TRBV30, the J call TRBJ1-3, with TRBD1 as a possible D gene (5 bases). CDR3 size: 13 residues. In germline, CDR1 is GTSNPN, CDR2 SVGIG (reference sequence). CDR3 sequence: CARSDSSGNTIYF. CDR3 in DNA: TGTGCCCGGTCAGACAGCTCTGGAAACACAATATATTTT. Variable domain in full (rest from reference TRBV30 and TRBJ1-3): SQTIHQWPATLVQPVGSPLSLECTVEGTSNPNLYWYRQAAGRGLQLLFYSVGIGQISSEVPQNLSASRPQDRQFILSSKKLLLSDSGFYLCARSDSSGNTIYFGEGSWLTVV.

The chain is built from TRBV7-2 and TRBJ2-3; D gene uncertain. The germline CDR1 and CDR2 sequences are SGHTA and FQGNSA. This CDR3 contains 16 residues. Between the trimmed V and J ends, which lost 1 base and 0 bases, there was a span of 11 bases. DNA of the CDR3: TGTGCCAGCAGCTTAGAAGGTACTTTGAGCACAGATACGCAGTATTTT. Amino acid sequence: CASSLEGTLSTDTQYF.

Notes on this clone: This likely reflects a read error, since a far larger clone is one base away. J is TRBJ1-5 and V is TRBV27; 7 bases agree with TRBD1. The V gene end was trimmed by 8 bases and the J gene end by 3 bases; junction bases not matched to a gene: 10. CDR3 length equals 15 residues. Germline CDR1 and CDR2: MNHEY and SMNVEV (reference sequence). The CDR3 region has the DNA TGTGCCAGCGCTTTCACAGGGGCGTCCAATCAGCCCCAGCATTTT. It is translated as CASAFTGASNQPQHF.

Points on this clone: This likely came from a read error, as a far larger clone is one base away. The sample contains more than one DNA sequence encoding this CDR3. The chain employs TRBV28 and TRBJ1-4, with 8 bases matching TRBD1. CDR1 is MDHEN, CDR2 SYDVKM, per germline. Germline trimming cut 3 bases from V and 2 bases from J; bases unmatched to any gene: 2. The CDR3 has 15 amino acids. The CDR3 region is CASSFTGGTNEKLFF. The CDR3 DNA is TGTGCCAGCAGTTTCACAGGGGGGACTAATGAAAAACTGTTTTTT. Supplemented by reference TRBV28 and TRBJ1-4, the full variable domain reads DVKVTQSSRYLVKRTGEKVFLECVQDMDHENMFWYRQDPGLGLRLIYFSYDVKMKEKGDIPEGYSVSREKKERFSLILESASTNQTSMYLCASSFTGGTNEKLFFGSGTQLSVL.

The chain joins TRBV7-8 to TRBJ1-2; D remains ambiguous. The CDR3 is 12 amino acids. Trimming took 1 base from V and 6 from J, leaving 6 bases between them. Germline CDR1 SGHVS, CDR2 FQNEAQ. Written as DNA, the CDR3 is TGTGCCAGCAGCTTAGTCCCAAATGGCTACACCTTC. This translates into CASSLVPNGYTF.

The chain joins TRBV5-4 to TRBJ1-4, with D possibly being TRBD1 (5 bases). The CDR3 consists of 16 residues. Germline V gene data show CDR1 as SGHNT and CDR2 as YYREEE (reference sequence). Trimming stripped 0 bases from V and 5 bases from J, with 14 bases between. The CDR3 protein is CASSLVGTTTNEKLFF. The CDR3 nucleotides are TGTGCCAGCAGCTTGGTTGGGACCACCACGAATGAAAAACTGTTTTTT. Using reference TRBV5-4 and TRBJ1-4 for the parts outside the CDR3, the full variable domain is ETGVTQSPTHLIKTRGQQVTLRCSSQSGHNTVSWYQQALGQGPQFIFQYYREEENGRGNFPPRFSGLQFPNYSSELNVNALELDDSALYLCASSLVGTTTNEKLFFGSGTQLSVL.

The chain is built from TRBV6-1 and TRBJ1-5; D gene unclear. Trimming left V 3 bases short and J 7 bases short, with 10 bases between. Germline CDR1 reads MNHNS; CDR2 reads SASEGT. The length of the CDR3 is 13 residues. The CDR3 DNA follows: TGTGCCAGCAGTGAGTACAGAGGGCAGCCCCAGCATTTT. Its protein product is CASSEYRGQPQHF.

This clone showed up just once. The DNA for the CDR3 is TGCAGCGTTGAACGGCTAGCGGGAACCTATAGCACAGATACGCAGTATTTT. Amino acid sequence: CSVERLAGTYSTDTQYF. The V and J genes are TRBV29-1 and TRBJ2-3; TRBD2 aligns across 9 bases. V lost 2 bases and J lost 0; bases outside the gene matches: 9. Germline assignment: CDR1 SQVTM and CDR2 ANQGSEA. The CDR3 covers 17 residues.

The chain is built from TRBV19 and TRBJ2-7; D is perhaps TRBD2 (7 bases). This CDR3 contains 15 residues. Per germline, CDR1 LNHDA and CDR2 SQIVND (reference sequence). V dropped 3 bases and J dropped 0 bases, with 12 bases sitting between them. CDR3: CASSMGGTYSYEQYF. As DNA, the CDR3 is TGTGCCAGTAGTATGGGGGGGACATACTCCTACGAGCAGTACTTC.

This clone came up a few times. The chain employs TRBV4-3 and TRBJ2-5, with 9 bases fitting TRBD2. The J call could be wrong; TRBJ2-7 is a better fit for the DNA end. The V gene's germline CDR1 is LGHNA and CDR2 YSLEER. CDR3 length: 15 amino acids. CDR3 DNA sequence: TGCGCCAGCAGCCACGTGACTAGCGGCTCCTACGAGCAGTACTTC. Its protein is CASSHVTSGSYEQYF.